This is a list of T cell receptor beta chains from one sample in a study of vaccination and CD4 T cells after COVID-19. TCRdb called the PCR reads again in MiXCR, with one record for every CDR3 protein. The sample holds around 10,000 distinct CDR3 sequences, around 38% seen once. Their cognate antigens are unknown. The sequenced material came from CD4+ T cells from blood, cultured in vitro. The source of these receptors is a human donor in good health. Each CDR3 is given with its conserved first and last residue. A D gene is named only where the DNA matches it firmly. The size field is filled for only some rows; it gives once, few, many or a size class.

D: TRBD1
size: NA
J: TRBJ1-2
V: TRBV6-1
CDR3: CASSLRDRGLSNYGYTF
DNA: TGTGCCAGCAGTCTTCGGGACAGGGGTTTGTCTAACTATGGCTACACCTTC

D: NA
size: NA
J: TRBJ1-2
V: TRBV28
CDR3: CASGVWGYGYTF
DNA: TGTGCCAGTGGGGTTTGGGGCTATGGCTACACCTTC

D: NA
size: NA
J: TRBJ1-1
V: TRBV2
CDR3: CASSDENTEAFF
DNA: TGTGCCAGCAGTGACGAGAACACTGAAGCTTTCTTT

D: NA
size: NA
J: TRBJ2-5
V: TRBV6-5
CDR3: CASSYAQGAQQETQYF
DNA: TGTGCCAGCAGTTACGCACAGGGTGCCCAGCAAGAGACCCAGTACTTC

D: TRBD2
size: large
J: TRBJ2-1
V: TRBV24-1
CDR3: CATSDPIAGDSYNEQFF
DNA: TGTGCCACCAGTGATCCCATAGCGGGGGATTCCTACAATGAGCAGTTCTTC

D: NA
size: NA
J: TRBJ1-1
V: TRBV7-9
CDR3: CASSLRDGDTEAFF
DNA: TGTGCCAGCAGCTTACGGGACGGTGACACTGAAGCTTTCTTT

D: TRBD2
size: NA
J: TRBJ2-1
V: TRBV6-1
CDR3: CASRGNWASGGQQFF
DNA: TGTGCCAGCCGGGGGAATTGGGCTAGCGGAGGACAGCAGTTCTTC

D: NA
size: once
J: TRBJ1-1
V: TRBV5-4
CDR3: CASSLGGGDHTEAFF
DNA: TGTGCCAGCAGCTTGGGGGGTGGGGATCACACTGAAGCTTTCTTT

D: TRBD1
size: NA
J: TRBJ2-4
V: TRBV19
CDR3: CASSETGSRNIQYF
DNA: TGTGCCAGTAGTGAGACAGGGTCGCGGAACATTCAGTACTTC

D: NA
size: NA
J: TRBJ2-3
V: TRBV20-1
CDR3: CSARVSGIYTDTQYF
DNA: TGCAGTGCTAGAGTTTCTGGAATATACACAGATACGCAGTATTTT

D: TRBD1
size: NA
J: TRBJ1-1
V: TRBV6-2/TRBV6-3
CDR3: CASSYRGQVGEAFF
DNA: TGTGCCAGCAGTTACCGTGGACAGGTGGGAGAAGCTTTCTTT

D: TRBD1
size: few
J: TRBJ2-5
V: TRBV10-3
CDR3: CAIKPGQGFQETQYF
DNA: TGTGCCATTAAACCGGGACAGGGTTTCCAAGAGACCCAGTACTTC

D: TRBD1
size: NA
J: TRBJ2-2
V: TRBV6-2/TRBV6-3
CDR3: CASSSPGTGRSGELFF
DNA: TGTGCCAGCAGTTCCCCCGGGACAGGGCGGTCCGGGGAGCTGTTTTTT

D: TRBD2
size: few
J: TRBJ2-1
V: TRBV20-1
CDR3: CSARDLQAGGPYNEQFF
DNA: TGCAGTGCTAGAGATTTGCAAGCGGGGGGACCCTACAATGAGCAGTTCTTC

D: NA
size: NA
J: TRBJ1-2
V: TRBV6-5
CDR3: CASSSPPIRGYTF
DNA: TGTGCCAGCAGTTCCCCGCCAATTCGTGGCTACACCTTC

D: NA
size: few
J: TRBJ1-5
V: TRBV6-5
CDR3: CASSSPRPGHRNQPQHF
DNA: TGTGCCAGCAGTTCCCCAAGACCGGGACACCGCAATCAGCCCCAGCATTTT

D: NA
size: few
J: TRBJ2-7
V: TRBV6-2/TRBV6-3
CDR3: CASSYQYEASYEQYF
DNA: TGTGCCAGCAGTTACCAATACGAAGCCTCCTACGAGCAGTACTTC

D: NA
size: NA
J: TRBJ1-3
V: TRBV6-1
CDR3: CASSTGAGNTIYF
DNA: TGTGCCAGCAGCACCGGCGCTGGAAACACCATATATTTT

D: NA
size: NA
J: TRBJ2-1
V: TRBV27
CDR3: CASSLSTGRSYNEQFF
DNA: TGTGCCAGCAGTTTATCAACGGGGAGATCCTACAATGAGCAGTTCTTC

D: TRBD1
size: NA
J: TRBJ1-1
V: TRBV9
CDR3: CASSVLTGGSPTEAFF
DNA: TGTGCCAGCAGCGTTCTGACAGGGGGGTCCCCCACTGAAGCTTTCTTT

D: TRBD1
size: NA
J: TRBJ2-2
V: TRBV5-4
CDR3: CASSRGTVNTGELFF
DNA: TGTGCCAGCAGCCGTGGGACAGTTAACACCGGGGAGCTGTTTTTT

D: NA
size: NA
J: TRBJ2-3
V: TRBV7-8
CDR3: CASSLVASPGTDTQYF
DNA: TGTGCCAGCAGCTTAGTGGCGTCGCCGGGCACAGATACGCAGTATTTT

D: TRBD1
size: few
J: TRBJ2-1
V: TRBV20-1
CDR3: CSARDRGTGAHEQFF
DNA: TGCAGTGCTAGAGATAGGGGGACAGGGGCGCATGAGCAGTTCTTC

D: TRBD1
size: NA
J: TRBJ1-5
V: TRBV18
CDR3: CASSPAGGAQPQHF
DNA: TGTGCCAGCTCACCGGCAGGGGGTGCTCAGCCCCAGCATTTT

D: TRBD1
size: NA
J: TRBJ1-5
V: TRBV2
CDR3: CASSKGDREIYSNQPQHF
DNA: TGTGCCAGCTCCAAAGGGGACAGGGAAATTTATAGCAATCAGCCCCAGCATTTT

D: NA
size: NA
J: TRBJ1-5
V: TRBV19
CDR3: CASKKVYSNQPQHF
DNA: TGTGCCAGTAAGAAGGTTTATAGCAATCAGCCCCAGCATTTT

D: TRBD1
size: few
J: TRBJ1-2
V: TRBV7-2
CDR3: CASSRRGTGGYGYTF
DNA: TGTGCCAGCAGCCGCCGAGGGACAGGGGGGTATGGCTACACCTTC

D: NA
size: NA
J: TRBJ2-7
V: TRBV28
CDR3: CASSPGKGYEQYF
DNA: TGTGCCAGCAGCCCCGGAAAGGGCTACGAGCAGTACTTC

D: TRBD1
size: NA
J: TRBJ1-1
V: TRBV30
CDR3: CAWSWGQGRNTEAFF
DNA: TGTGCCTGGAGCTGGGGACAGGGTAGGAACACTGAAGCTTTCTTT

D: TRBD2
size: NA
J: TRBJ2-5
V: TRBV7-7
CDR3: CASSLGTSGVWETQYF
DNA: TGTGCCAGCAGCTTAGGGACTAGCGGGGTATGGGAGACCCAGTACTTC